Sequencing of this T cell receptor beta chain was carried out in a study of T cells in Graves' hyperthyroidism and ophthalmopathy. RNA transcripts yielded amplified TCR beta CDR3 regions. RT-PCR in the first round (using the HTBI primer set) targeted the TCR CDR3. TCRdb re-analysed the multiplex PCR reads in MiXCR, keeping a single row per CDR3 protein. Found here are a few hundred thousand distinct CDR3 sequences, around 15% of them singletons; the top ten hold around 19%. Trimming shortened V by 3 bases and J by 2 bases, and 9 bases separated the two germline ends. Germline assignment: CDR1 LGHNT and CDR2 FRNRAP. The CDR3 sequence is 14 residues long. The sample holds a few counts of this clonotype.

The genes are TRBV12-5 and TRBJ2-3, with D uncertain. The sequencing input was blood. The receptor's source is a woman in her 30s with Graves' ophthalmopathy. CDR3 sequence: CASGLSADTDTQYF. CDR3 in DNA: TGTGCTAGTGGTTTATCGGCAGACACAGATACGCAGTATTTT.